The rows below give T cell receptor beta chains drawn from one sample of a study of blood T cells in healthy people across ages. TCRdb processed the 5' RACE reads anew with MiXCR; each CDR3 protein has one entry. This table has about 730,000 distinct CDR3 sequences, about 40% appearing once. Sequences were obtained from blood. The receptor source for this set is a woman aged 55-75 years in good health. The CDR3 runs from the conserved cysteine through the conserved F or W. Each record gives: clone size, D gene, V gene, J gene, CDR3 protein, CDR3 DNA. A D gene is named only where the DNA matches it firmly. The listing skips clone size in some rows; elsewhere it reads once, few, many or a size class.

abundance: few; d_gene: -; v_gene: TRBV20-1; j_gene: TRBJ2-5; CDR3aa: CSARTGTPTSPQYF; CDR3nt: TGCAGTGCTAGGACCGGGACACCGACAAGTCCCCAGTACTTC
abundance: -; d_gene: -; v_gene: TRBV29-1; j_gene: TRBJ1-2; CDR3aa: CSVLDVTGSNYGYTF; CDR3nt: TGCAGCGTTCTAGACGTTACGGGATCTAACTATGGCTACACCTTC
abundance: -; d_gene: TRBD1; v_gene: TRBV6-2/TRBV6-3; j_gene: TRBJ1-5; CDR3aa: CASSYPGQGASQPQHF; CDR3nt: TGTGCCAGCAGTTACCCGGGACAGGGGGCTAGCCAGCCCCAGCATTTT
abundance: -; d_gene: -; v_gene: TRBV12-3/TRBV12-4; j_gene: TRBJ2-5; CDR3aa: CASSFGVRLTEETQYF; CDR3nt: TGTGCCAGCAGTTTCGGGGTACGATTAACCGAAGAGACCCAGTACTTC
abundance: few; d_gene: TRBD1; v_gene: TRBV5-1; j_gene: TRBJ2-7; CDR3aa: CASSSYRGNEQYF; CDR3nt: TGCGCCAGCAGCTCTTACAGGGGTAACGAGCAGTACTTC
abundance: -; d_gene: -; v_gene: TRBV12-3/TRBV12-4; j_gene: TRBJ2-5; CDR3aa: CASTSRGGVEETRYF; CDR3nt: TGTGCCAGCACCTCCCGAGGGGGGGTTGAAGAGACCCGGTACTTC
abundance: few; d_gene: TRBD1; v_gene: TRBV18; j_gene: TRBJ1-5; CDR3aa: CASSRGQGAQPQHF; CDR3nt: TGTGCCAGCTCACGGGGGCAGGGGGCACAGCCCCAGCATTTT
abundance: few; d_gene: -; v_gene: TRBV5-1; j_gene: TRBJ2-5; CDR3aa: CASSLVPGSAETQYF; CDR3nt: TGCGCCAGCAGCTTAGTTCCGGGGTCGGCGGAGACCCAGTACTTC
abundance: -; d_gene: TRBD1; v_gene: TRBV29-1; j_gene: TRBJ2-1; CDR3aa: CSVRGQGANNEQFF; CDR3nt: TGCAGCGTTCGGGGACAGGGGGCGAACAATGAGCAGTTCTTC
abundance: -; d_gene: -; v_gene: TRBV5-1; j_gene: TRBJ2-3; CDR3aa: CASSLGGGIPPDTQYF; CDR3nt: TGCGCCAGCAGCTTGGGGGGCGGGATTCCTCCAGATACGCAGTATTTT
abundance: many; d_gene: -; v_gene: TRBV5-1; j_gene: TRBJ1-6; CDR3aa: CASSFSPSLNSPLHF; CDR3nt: TGCGCCAGCAGCTTTTCACCAAGCCTTAATTCACCCCTCCACTTT
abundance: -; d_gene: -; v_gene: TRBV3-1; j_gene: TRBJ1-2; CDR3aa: CASSHPTVGDYGYTF; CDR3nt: TGTGCCAGCAGCCATCCCACCGTAGGGGACTATGGCTACACCTTC
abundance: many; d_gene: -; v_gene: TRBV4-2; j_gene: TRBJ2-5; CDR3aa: CASSRRPEGRGETQYF; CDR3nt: TGTGCCAGCAGCCGACGCCCCGAGGGACGGGGAGAGACCCAGTACTTC
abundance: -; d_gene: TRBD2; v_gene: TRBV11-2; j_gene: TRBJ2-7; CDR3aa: CASSLAMTSASSYEQYF; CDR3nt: TGTGCCAGCAGCTTAGCCATGACTAGCGCGAGCTCCTACGAGCAGTACTTC
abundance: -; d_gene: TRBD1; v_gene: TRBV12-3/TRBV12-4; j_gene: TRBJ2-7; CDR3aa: CASRDRGRYNEQYF; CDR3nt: TGTGCCAGCAGAGACAGGGGGAGGTACAATGAGCAGTACTTC
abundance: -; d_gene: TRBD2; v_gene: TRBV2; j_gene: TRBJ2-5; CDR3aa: CASTSGGLQETQYF; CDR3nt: TGTGCCAGCACCAGCGGGGGCCTCCAAGAGACCCAGTACTTC
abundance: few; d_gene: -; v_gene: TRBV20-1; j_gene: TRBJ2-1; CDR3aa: CSARDRTVFNEQFF; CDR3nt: TGCAGTGCTAGAGATCGTACGGTGTTTAATGAGCAGTTCTTC
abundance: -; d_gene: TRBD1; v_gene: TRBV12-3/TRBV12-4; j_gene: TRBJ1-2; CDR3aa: CASSRQGARMDGYTF; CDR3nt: TGTGCCAGCAGTAGACAGGGGGCCCGTATGGATGGCTACACCTTC
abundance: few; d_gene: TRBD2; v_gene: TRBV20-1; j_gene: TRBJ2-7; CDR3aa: CSASPSLLAGYEQYF; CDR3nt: TGCAGTGCTTCGCCCTCCTTACTAGCGGGATACGAGCAGTACTTC
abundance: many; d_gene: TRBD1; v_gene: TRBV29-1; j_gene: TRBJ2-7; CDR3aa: CSVEGGQVYEQYF; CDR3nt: TGCAGCGTTGAAGGGGGACAGGTCTACGAGCAGTACTTC
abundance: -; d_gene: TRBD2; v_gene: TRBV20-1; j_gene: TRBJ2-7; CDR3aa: CSARGAGTSGSYEQYF; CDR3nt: TGCAGTGCTAGAGGAGCCGGGACTAGCGGCTCCTACGAGCAGTACTTC
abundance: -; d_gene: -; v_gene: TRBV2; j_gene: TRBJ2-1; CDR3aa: CASMGRGQFF; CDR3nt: TGTGCCAGCATGGGGCGAGGGCAGTTCTTC
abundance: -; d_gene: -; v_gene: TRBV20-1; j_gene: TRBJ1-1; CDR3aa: CSARGDGAATEAFF; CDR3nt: TGCAGTGCTAGAGGCGACGGGGCTGCCACTGAAGCTTTCTTT
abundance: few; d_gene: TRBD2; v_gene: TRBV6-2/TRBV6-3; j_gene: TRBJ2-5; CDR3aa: CASNPSGSQETQYF; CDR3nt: TGTGCCAGCAACCCTAGCGGGAGTCAAGAGACCCAGTACTTC